This T cell receptor (beta chain) is drawn from a study of CD4 T cell repertoires in COVID-19. Study-wide findings and caveats: Two or all three memory subsets shared several highly expanded SARS-CoV-2-reactive clonotypes.

Concerning this clone itself: The antigen remains unidentified. This sample also contains other DNA sequences that code for the same CDR3.

Per germline, CDR1 SGHRS and CDR2 YFSETQ. CDR3 length: 14 residues. V dropped 2 bases and J dropped 2; count of bases not matched to a gene: 2. Data came from immunoSEQ multiplex PCR; TCRdb stores just in-frame clones and leaves some out. The data contain tens of thousands of clones, about four fifths of them singletons. The source of this sequence is a human donor who had COVID-19. The chain employs TRBV5-1 and TRBJ2-7; 9 nucleotides align to TRBD1. This material consisted of CD4+ T cells from peripheral blood, taken after recovery from COVID-19. The CDR3: CASSLQGATYEQYF. CDR3 nucleotide sequence: TGCGCCAGCAGCTTACAGGGGGCCACCTACGAGCAGTACTTC.